The rows below give T cell receptor beta chains drawn from one sample of a study of T-cell reconstitution after alpha-beta-depleted transplantation in children. TCRdb re-derived calls from the PCR reads in MiXCR, one entry per CDR3 protein. The data contain some 80,000 distinct CDR3 sequences, 15% to 20% of them singletons. Sequenced here: PBMCs, mostly from graft donor cells, sampled 360 days after TCRalphabeta/CD19-depleted stem cell transplant. Source of these receptors: a male patient between 2 and 10 years old who had a stem cell transplant for acute lymphoblastic leukemia, so the T cells may come from the graft donor. Both conserved end residues are part of each CDR3. A D gene is named only where the DNA matches it firmly. Some rows mark clone size as missing; the rest say once, few, many or name a class of expanded clone.

j_call clone_size d_call v_call cdr3_nt cdr3_aa
TRBJ2-1 . . TRBV5-1 TGCGCCAGCAGAGGTACGGCAAGCTCCTACAATGAGCAGTTCTTC CASRGTASSYNEQFF
TRBJ2-5 many TRBD2 TRBV10-3 TGTGCCATCAGTGAGCGCGGGAGTACTAAGACCCAGTACTTC CAISERGSTKTQYF
TRBJ2-3 few . TRBV12-3/TRBV12-4 TGTGCCAGCAGTTTTGGCCTAGCGCTCGTCGGAACAGATACGCAGTATTTT CASSFGLALVGTDTQYF
TRBJ2-7 many . TRBV7-9 TGTGCCAGCAGCTTAGAGTCCCGTGAGCAGTACTTC CASSLESREQYF
TRBJ2-7 . . TRBV6-5 TGTGCCAGCAGTCACGGGGCTCTCCAACCCTACGAGCAGTACTTC CASSHGALQPYEQYF
TRBJ2-1 few . TRBV12-3/TRBV12-4 TGTGCCAGCCGGGACAGGTCGATGGCGGGAGCTTTTAATGAGCAGTTCTTC CASRDRSMAGAFNEQFF
TRBJ2-5 many TRBD2 TRBV3-1 TGTGCCAGCAGCCAACATTCGGGACTAGCGGGAGAGGGCGCGTACTTC CASSQHSGLAGEGAYF
TRBJ2-1 . . TRBV2 TGTGCCAGCAGTGTCGGCTATTATGAGCAGTTCTTC CASSVGYYEQFF
TRBJ2-6 . . TRBV5-1 TGCGCCAGCAGCTTGTTTAGCCTGAACTCTGGGGCCAACGTCCTGACTTTC CASSLFSLNSGANVLTF
TRBJ2-3 . . TRBV12-3/TRBV12-4 TGTGCCAGCAGTTTACGGCTACTCACAGATACGCAGTATTTT CASSLRLLTDTQYF
TRBJ2-5 many . TRBV5-5 TGTGCCAGCAGCTTCTTAGCGGTGTCGGAGACCCAGTACTTC CASSFLAVSETQYF
TRBJ1-2 few TRBD1 TRBV4-2 TGTGCCAGCAGCCAAGGGTGGGGACAGGGATCGGACGGCTACACCTTC CASSQGWGQGSDGYTF
TRBJ1-3 . . TRBV6-5 TGTGCCAGCAAACAACAGGGAACTGGAAACACCATATATTTT CASKQQGTGNTIYF
TRBJ2-1 . . TRBV7-9 TGTGCCAGCAGCTTAGGCCACAGCAATGAGCAGTTCTTC CASSLGHSNEQFF
TRBJ1-1 few TRBD1 TRBV7-6 TGTGCCAGCAGCTGGGACAGAGTGAACACTGAAGCTTTCTTT CASSWDRVNTEAFF
TRBJ1-2 few . TRBV11-3 TGTGCCAGCAGCCATGGCGTGGCTAGCTATGGCTACACCTTC CASSHGVASYGYTF
TRBJ2-7 few TRBD2 TRBV7-8 TGTGCCAGCAGCGGAGGACTAGCGGGAGTCGAGCAGTACTTC CASSGGLAGVEQYF
TRBJ2-7 few TRBD2 TRBV5-1 TGCGCCAGCAGCGGTGGACTAGCGGGACCCCTGGAGCAGTACTTC CASSGGLAGPLEQYF
TRBJ2-7 once . TRBV12-3/TRBV12-4 TGTGCCAGCAGTTTAAACGGGCTCAGTTACGAGCAGTACTTC CASSLNGLSYEQYF
TRBJ2-3 many . TRBV5-1 TGCGCCAGCAGCTTGGGGGGTTTCACAGATACGCAGTATTTT CASSLGGFTDTQYF
TRBJ1-4 many TRBD1 TRBV11-2 TGTGCCAGCAGATCCCGCAGGGGGCCTAATGAAAAACTGTTTTTT CASRSRRGPNEKLFF
TRBJ1-2 few . TRBV6-1 TGTGCCAGCAAGGGGACATGGTCGGGGTATGGCTACACCTTC CASKGTWSGYGYTF
TRBJ2-7 . TRBD1 TRBV12-3/TRBV12-4 TGTGCCAGCAGTCCCCTTCCGGGACAGGGGGGCGAGCAGTACTTC CASSPLPGQGGEQYF
TRBJ2-2 few . TRBV25-1 TGTGCCAGTCAACTGCACGGTACCGGGGAGCTGTTTTTT CASQLHGTGELFF
TRBJ1-5 . TRBD1 TRBV6-5 TGTGCCAGCAGTTATCAGGGGGCCGGCAATCAGCCCCAGCATTTT CASSYQGAGNQPQHF
TRBJ2-5 . . TRBV29-1 TGCAGCGTGAACGCCAGACGGCCAGAGAAGGAGACCCAGTACTTC CSVNARRPEKETQYF
TRBJ2-5 . . TRBV28 TGTGCCAGCACCTCAGGGCGGGAGACCCAGTACTTC CASTSGRETQYF
TRBJ2-1 few TRBD2 TRBV4-1 TGCGCCAGCAGCCAAGATTGGGCTAGCGGCACGATGGGACATGAGCAGTTCTTC CASSQDWASGTMGHEQFF
TRBJ2-1 few . TRBV11-2 TGTGCCAGCAGCTTAGAGGGGGCCTACAATGAGCAGTTCTTC CASSLEGAYNEQFF